This record covers a single T cell receptor (beta chain). Its cognate antigen is unknown. TCRdb re-derived calls from the reads in MiXCR, one entry per CDR3 protein. The data show approximately 250,000 distinct CDR3 sequences, with 9% to 15% seen just once and approximately 1.6% held by the top ten. This sample is drawn from a study of T cell repertoires in cytomegalovirus infection. Study in general: Public signatures in TCR beta pointed to CMV infection and matching HLA type. Points from the study as a whole: Dominating the ex vivo response were TCR beta clonotypes that were CMV-specific and HLA-C-restricted. Identification of carriers of CMV plus the relevant HLA was performed using cumulative public TCR beta family frequency.

This CDR3 region has 15 residues. Between the trimmed V and J ends, which lost 3 bases and 7 bases, there was a span of 19 bases. Germline assignment: CDR1 SGDLS and CDR2 YYNGEE. The source is a human donor in good health (CMV status not recorded). Some clones in this sample may be carry-over from other donors' samples. The chain has TRBV9 and TRBJ1-1; no reliable D call. The specimen was PBMCs. The CDR3 loop reads CASSAGHALGGEAFF. The DNA for the CDR3 is TGTGCCAGCAGCGCCGGCCACGCACTCGGAGGTGAAGCTTTCTTT.